Listed below are T cell receptor beta chains from one sample, sequenced in a study of T cell responses to AZD1222 COVID-19 vaccine. Generated by immunoSEQ multiplex PCR, the TCRdb table keeps only in-frame clones and is missing some. This sample has roughly 190,000 clones; about nine tenths occur once, and the top ten carry 3.4%. Sequenced material: peripheral blood, taken 28 days after the second AZD1222 dose. These receptors were obtained from an adult who received the AZD1222 COVID-19 vaccine. Each CDR3 is given with its conserved first and last residue. The order of the fields is clone size, V gene, J gene, D gene, CDR3 protein, CDR3 DNA. The D gene is left open where the match is weak. Size values are once, few and many counts, or a class for expanded clones, and some rows have none.

size: .
V: TRBV9
J: TRBJ2-1
D: .
CDR3: CASSVDASPWDEQFF
DNA: TGTGCCAGCAGCGTAGACGCTAGCCCCTGGGATGAGCAGTTCTTC

size: .
V: TRBV7-8
J: TRBJ2-7
D: .
CDR3: CASSPSSYEQYF
DNA: TGTGCCAGCAGCCCGAGCTCCTACGAGCAGTACTTC

size: once
V: TRBV11-2
J: TRBJ1-1
D: .
CDR3: CASSLDLGTVAFF
DNA: TGTGCCAGCAGCTTAGATCTGGGGACTGTAGCTTTCTTT

size: .
V: TRBV12-3/TRBV12-4
J: TRBJ1-5
D: TRBD1
CDR3: CASSPDRDQPQHF
DNA: TGTGCCAGCAGTCCGGACAGGGATCAGCCCCAGCATTTT

size: .
V: TRBV29-1
J: TRBJ2-7
D: TRBD2
CDR3: CSAWTSSREQYF
DNA: TGCAGCGCATGGACTAGTAGCCGCGAGCAGTACTTC

size: .
V: TRBV5-1
J: TRBJ2-7
D: TRBD1
CDR3: CASSSRDSSYEQYF
DNA: TGCGCCAGCAGCTCCAGGGACAGTTCCTACGAGCAGTACTTC

size: .
V: TRBV6-2/TRBV6-3
J: TRBJ2-1
D: .
CDR3: CASSFLPLWDSNYNEQFF
DNA: TGTGCCAGCAGTTTCTTACCCCTATGGGACTCCAACTACAATGAGCAGTTCTTC

size: .
V: TRBV9
J: TRBJ1-1
D: .
CDR3: CASGGLGIGTEAFF
DNA: TGTGCCAGCGGGGGTTTGGGGATTGGCACTGAAGCTTTCTTT

size: .
V: TRBV7-8
J: TRBJ1-3
D: .
CDR3: CASSLDDGIVLGNTIYF
DNA: TGTGCCAGCAGCTTAGACGACGGAATCGTTCTTGGAAACACCATATATTTT

size: few
V: TRBV7-9
J: TRBJ2-7
D: TRBD2
CDR3: CASSYSSGNDEQYF
DNA: TGTGCCAGCAGCTATTCTAGCGGGAATGACGAGCAGTACTTC

size: .
V: TRBV12-3/TRBV12-4
J: TRBJ2-6
D: .
CDR3: CASRLGGANVLTF
DNA: TGTGCCAGCAGATTAGGTGGGGCCAACGTCCTGACTTTC

size: once
V: TRBV7-2
J: TRBJ1-2
D: .
CDR3: CASSSGAIYGYTF
DNA: TGTGCCAGCAGCTCAGGTGCGATCTATGGCTACACCTTC

size: .
V: TRBV11-3
J: TRBJ2-2
D: .
CDR3: CASSFSFSGELFF
DNA: TGTGCCAGCAGCTTTAGCTTTAGCGGGGAGCTGTTTTTT

size: .
V: TRBV28
J: TRBJ2-5
D: TRBD2
CDR3: CASSPYDILSGREETQYF
DNA: TGTGCCAGCAGTCCCTACGATATTCTCAGCGGGAGGGAAGAGACCCAGTACTTC

size: .
V: TRBV28
J: TRBJ2-1
D: TRBD2
CDR3: CASSSLAGGRDEQFF
DNA: TGTGCCAGCAGTTCACTAGCGGGAGGTCGGGATGAGCAGTTCTTC

size: .
V: TRBV6-6
J: TRBJ2-3
D: TRBD1
CDR3: CASSPPGTGGWDTQYF
DNA: TGTGCCAGCAGCCCGCCGGGGACAGGGGGCTGGGATACGCAGTATTTT

size: .
V: TRBV29-1
J: TRBJ2-1
D: .
CDR3: CSVEDVPSKFF
DNA: TGCAGCGTTGAGGATGTTCCTAGCAAGTTCTTC

size: .
V: TRBV4-1
J: TRBJ1-4
D: .
CDR3: CASSQVVGLEKLFF
DNA: TGCGCCAGCAGCCAAGTTGTTGGGCTTGAAAAACTGTTTTTT

size: .
V: TRBV5-4
J: TRBJ2-1
D: .
CDR3: CASSSPGVDEQFF
DNA: TGTGCCAGCAGCTCCCCGGGTGTGGATGAGCAGTTCTTC

size: .
V: TRBV28
J: TRBJ1-1
D: .
CDR3: CASSGGGGNTEAFF
DNA: TGTGCCAGCAGTGGCGGGGGCGGGAACACTGAAGCTTTCTTT

size: .
V: TRBV18
J: TRBJ2-3
D: TRBD2
CDR3: CASSSLAGVADTQYF
DNA: TGTGCCAGCTCGAGTCTGGCGGGAGTGGCAGATACGCAGTATTTT

size: .
V: TRBV4-1
J: TRBJ2-7
D: TRBD1
CDR3: CASSLLRGPSSYEQYF
DNA: TGCGCCAGCAGCCTCCTAAGGGGGCCGTCCTCCTACGAGCAGTACTTC

size: .
V: TRBV12-3/TRBV12-4
J: TRBJ1-4
D: .
CDR3: CASSFNERLFF
DNA: TGTGCCAGCAGTTTTAACGAAAGGCTGTTTTTT

size: .
V: TRBV27
J: TRBJ2-5
D: .
CDR3: CASSLVNGGMQETQYF
DNA: TGTGCCAGCAGTTTAGTGAATGGCGGGATGCAAGAGACCCAGTACTTC

size: .
V: TRBV7-3
J: TRBJ2-5
D: .
CDR3: CASSLNPGHETQYF
DNA: TGTGCCAGCAGCTTAAATCCGGGCCACGAGACCCAGTACTTC

size: .
V: TRBV2
J: TRBJ2-7
D: .
CDR3: CASSVEGGNPYEQYF
DNA: TGTGCCAGCAGTGTAGAGGGGGGAAATCCCTACGAGCAGTACTTC

size: .
V: TRBV30
J: TRBJ1-5
D: .
CDR3: CAWSVRGQGYQPQHF
DNA: TGTGCCTGGAGTGTACGGGGGCAGGGGTATCAGCCCCAGCATTTT

size: .
V: TRBV9
J: TRBJ2-2
D: TRBD2
CDR3: CASSARLTSGPRGAGELFF
DNA: TGTGCCAGCAGCGCCCGCCTGACTAGCGGGCCGAGAGGGGCCGGGGAGCTGTTTTTT

size: few
V: TRBV7-8
J: TRBJ1-3
D: .
CDR3: CASSKGNTIYF
DNA: TGTGCCAGCAGCAAAGGAAACACCATATATTTT

size: .
V: TRBV3-1/TRBV3-2
J: TRBJ2-1
D: .
CDR3: CASSYPGAMVEQFF
DNA: TGTGCCAGCAGCTACCCTGGGGCCATGGTTGAGCAGTTCTTC

size: .
V: TRBV19
J: TRBJ2-1
D: .
CDR3: CASSPALYNEQFF
DNA: TGTGCCAGTAGCCCGGCTCTCTACAATGAGCAGTTCTTC

size: .
V: TRBV2
J: TRBJ2-5
D: .
CDR3: CASKRAFQETQYF
DNA: TGTGCCAGCAAAAGGGCATTCCAAGAGACCCAGTACTTC

size: .
V: TRBV11-2
J: TRBJ2-3
D: .
CDR3: CASSVRTKDTQYF
DNA: TGTGCCAGCAGCGTTCGGACTAAAGATACGCAGTATTTT

size: .
V: TRBV4-1
J: TRBJ1-2
D: .
CDR3: CASSRPQGRESGYTF
DNA: TGCGCCAGCAGTCGACCACAGGGTCGGGAAAGTGGCTACACCTTC

size: .
V: TRBV5-4
J: TRBJ2-5
D: TRBD1
CDR3: CASIRTGSGETQYF
DNA: TGTGCCAGCATCCGGACAGGGTCAGGGGAGACCCAGTACTTC

size: once
V: TRBV27
J: TRBJ2-1
D: .
CDR3: CATSRGAYNEQFF
DNA: TGTGCTACGTCCAGGGGGGCCTACAATGAGCAGTTCTTC

size: .
V: TRBV5-1
J: TRBJ2-1
D: .
CDR3: CASSLAGLGRGDNEQFF
DNA: TGCGCCAGCAGCTTGGCCGGTCTCGGAAGGGGCGACAATGAGCAGTTCTTC

size: .
V: TRBV9
J: TRBJ1-2
D: TRBD1
CDR3: CASSVAEGGTGYTF
DNA: TGTGCCAGCAGCGTAGCTGAAGGGGGCACTGGCTACACCTTC

size: once
V: TRBV30
J: TRBJ2-3
D: .
CDR3: CAWSEGFGTDTQYF
DNA: TGTGCCTGGAGTGAGGGATTCGGCACAGATACGCAGTATTTT

size: .
V: TRBV15
J: TRBJ1-4
D: TRBD1
CDR3: CATERTGSNEKLFF
DNA: TGTGCCACGGAACGGACAGGGTCTAATGAAAAACTGTTTTTT

size: few
V: TRBV7-9
J: TRBJ2-7
D: TRBD1
CDR3: CAFDRDGLEQYF
DNA: TGTGCCTTTGACAGGGATGGGCTCGAGCAGTACTTC

size: .
V: TRBV28
J: TRBJ1-4
D: .
CDR3: CASSLGGIGGVSEKLFF
DNA: TGTGCCAGCAGTTTAGGAGGGATCGGAGGAGTCAGCGAAAAACTGTTTTTT

size: .
V: TRBV19
J: TRBJ2-7
D: .
CDR3: CASSIKGTYEQYF
DNA: TGTGCCAGTAGTATCAAAGGGACCTACGAGCAGTACTTC

size: .
V: TRBV5-1
J: TRBJ2-1
D: .
CDR3: CASSLRESSYNEQFF
DNA: TGCGCCAGCAGCTTGAGGGAGAGCTCCTACAATGAGCAGTTCTTC

size: .
V: TRBV28
J: TRBJ1-5
D: .
CDR3: CASSPGANQPQHF
DNA: TGTGCCAGCAGTCCAGGGGCCAATCAGCCCCAGCATTTT

size: .
V: TRBV3-1/TRBV3-2
J: TRBJ2-4
D: .
CDR3: CASSQVLGLAKNIQYF
DNA: TGTGCCAGCAGCCAAGTTCTGGGCCTAGCCAAAAACATTCAGTACTTC

size: .
V: TRBV27
J: TRBJ1-2
D: TRBD1
CDR3: CASSAWDRSVYGYTF
DNA: TGTGCCAGCAGTGCATGGGACAGGTCGGTCTATGGCTACACCTTC

size: once
V: TRBV5-4
J: TRBJ2-7
D: TRBD1
CDR3: CASSQGQLPNHEQYF
DNA: TGTGCCAGCAGCCAGGGACAGCTTCCTAACCACGAGCAGTACTTC

size: .
V: TRBV28
J: TRBJ2-3
D: .
CDR3: CASKNGGSGDTQYF
DNA: TGTGCCAGCAAAAATGGGGGGAGCGGAGATACGCAGTATTTT

size: .
V: TRBV7-8
J: TRBJ2-7
D: .
CDR3: CASSLPVEVTASYEQYF
DNA: TGTGCCAGCAGCTTACCCGTCGAGGTGACTGCATCCTACGAGCAGTACTTC

size: .
V: TRBV30
J: TRBJ1-6
D: .
CDR3: CAWSGNSPLHF
DNA: TGTGCCTGGAGTGGCAATTCACCCCTCCACTTT

size: .
V: TRBV7-8
J: TRBJ2-7
D: .
CDR3: CASSKGLGDEQYF
DNA: TGTGCCAGCAGCAAAGGACTGGGGGACGAGCAGTACTTC

size: .
V: TRBV25-1
J: TRBJ2-3
D: .
CDR3: CASSDATRTDTQYF
DNA: TGTGCCAGCAGCGACGCAACACGCACAGATACGCAGTATTTT

size: .
V: TRBV7-3
J: TRBJ2-3
D: TRBD2
CDR3: CASSLTGKREPTDTQYF
DNA: TGTGCCAGCAGCCTAACGGGGAAGCGGGAGCCCACAGATACGCAGTATTTT

size: .
V: TRBV5-1
J: TRBJ1-1
D: TRBD1
CDR3: CASRVDRGYRDTEAFF
DNA: TGCGCCAGCAGGGTTGACAGGGGCTACAGGGACACTGAAGCTTTCTTT